Sequencing of this TCR beta chain was carried out in a study of metastatic and nonmetastatic thyroid tumors. Points from the study as a whole: TCR beta diversity was reportedly significantly higher in malignant thyroid tumors than benign nodules, in blood and tumor.

This clone has a count of ten or more. Antigen unknown. Ahead of thyroid surgery, no patient had received treatment of any kind. TCRdb used MiXCR to call clones anew from the PCR reads. The data contain a few thousand clones, 28% of them singletons. The V gene end was trimmed by 0 bases and the J gene end by 0 bases; junction bases not matched to a gene: 4. Germline values: CDR1 SGHRS, CDR2 YFSETQ. This CDR3 region has 16 residues. The rearrangement links TRBV5-1 to TRBJ2-3, with 7 bases matching TRBD1. This receptor was taken from a female donor with papillary thyroid cancer or a benign thyroid nodule (not recorded which). Some clones in this sample may be carry-over from other donors' samples. The sequenced material came from adjacent normal tissue. The CDR3: CASSLGGQPSTDTQYF. The CDR3 DNA reads as TGCGCCAGCAGCTTGGGGGGACAGCCGAGCACAGATACGCAGTATTTT.